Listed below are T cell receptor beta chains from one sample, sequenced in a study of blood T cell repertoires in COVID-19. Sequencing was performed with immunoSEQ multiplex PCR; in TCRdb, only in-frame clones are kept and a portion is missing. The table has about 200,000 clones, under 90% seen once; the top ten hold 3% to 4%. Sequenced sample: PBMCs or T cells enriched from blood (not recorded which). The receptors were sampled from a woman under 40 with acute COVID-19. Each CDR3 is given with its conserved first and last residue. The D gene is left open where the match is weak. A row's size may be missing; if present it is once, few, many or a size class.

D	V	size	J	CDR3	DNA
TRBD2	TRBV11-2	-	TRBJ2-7	CASRLAGGLYEQYF	TGTGCCAGCAGACTAGCGGGGGGGCTGTACGAGCAGTACTTC
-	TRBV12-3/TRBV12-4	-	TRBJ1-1	CASSLDRATEAFF	TGTGCCAGCAGTTTAGACAGGGCCACTGAAGCTTTCTTT
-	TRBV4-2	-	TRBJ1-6	CASSQDRRGGSPLHF	TGTGCCAGCAGCCAAGATCGAAGGGGCGGATCACCCCTCCACTTT
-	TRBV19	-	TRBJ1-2	CASSIQGIEYGYTF	TGTGCCAGTAGTATACAGGGGATAGAATATGGCTACACCTTC
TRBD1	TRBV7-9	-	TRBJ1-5	CASSRQGSSQPQHF	TGTGCCAGCAGCCGACAGGGGTCAAGTCAGCCCCAGCATTTT
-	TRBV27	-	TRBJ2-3	CASSSYVEDSSTDTQYF	TGTGCCAGCAGTTCTTACGTTGAGGACAGCAGCACAGATACGCAGTATTTT
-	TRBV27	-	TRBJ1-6	CASSLDSGFSPLHF	TGTGCCAGCAGTTTGGATTCGGGGTTCTCACCCCTCCACTTT
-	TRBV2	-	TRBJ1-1	CASRLRRDLTEAFF	TGTGCCAGCAGACTTCGTAGAGATCTCACTGAAGCTTTCTTT
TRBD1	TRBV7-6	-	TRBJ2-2	CASSNMRGQDHTGELFF	TGTGCCAGCAGCAATATGAGAGGACAGGACCACACCGGGGAGCTGTTTTTT
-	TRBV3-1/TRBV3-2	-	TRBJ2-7	CASSQAAGHEQYF	TGTGCCAGCAGCCAAGCCGCAGGCCACGAGCAGTACTTC
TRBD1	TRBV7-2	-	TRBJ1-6	CASSYTGDGNSPLHF	TGTGCCAGCAGCTATACAGGGGACGGTAATTCACCCCTCCACTTT
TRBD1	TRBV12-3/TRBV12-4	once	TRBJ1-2	CASSSQGAHGYTF	TGTGCCAGCAGTTCCCAGGGGGCGCATGGCTACACCTTC
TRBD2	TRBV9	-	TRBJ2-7	CASSAGTSRADEQYF	TGTGCCAGCAGCGCCGGGACTAGCCGGGCCGACGAGCAGTACTTC
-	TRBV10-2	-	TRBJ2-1	CASSEIEAHEQFF	TGCGCCAGCAGTGAGATAGAGGCGCATGAGCAGTTCTTC
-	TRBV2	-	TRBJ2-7	CASSDTTGHLSSYEQYF	TGTGCCAGCAGTGATACGACGGGACACCTGAGCTCCTACGAGCAGTACTTC